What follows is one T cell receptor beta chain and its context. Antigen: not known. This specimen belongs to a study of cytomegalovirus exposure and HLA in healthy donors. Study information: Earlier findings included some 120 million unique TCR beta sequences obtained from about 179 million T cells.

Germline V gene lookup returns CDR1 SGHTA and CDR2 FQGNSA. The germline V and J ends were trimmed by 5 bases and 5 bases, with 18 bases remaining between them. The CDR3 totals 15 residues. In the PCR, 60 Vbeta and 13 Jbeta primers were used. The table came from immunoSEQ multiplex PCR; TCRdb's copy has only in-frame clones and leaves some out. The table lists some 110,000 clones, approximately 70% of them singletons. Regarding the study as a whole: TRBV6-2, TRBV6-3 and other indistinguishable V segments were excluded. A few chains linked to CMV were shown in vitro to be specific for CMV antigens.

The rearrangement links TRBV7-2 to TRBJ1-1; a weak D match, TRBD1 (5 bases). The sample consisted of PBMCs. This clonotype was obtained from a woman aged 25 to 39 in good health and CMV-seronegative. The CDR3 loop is CASSPGGGVKTEAFF. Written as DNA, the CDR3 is TGTGCCAGCAGCCCGGGGGGGGGAGTAAAAACTGAAGCTTTCTTT.